This T cell receptor (beta chain) was sequenced in a study of CD8 T cells in ankylosing spondylitis. Notes on this clonotype: What it binds is not known.

Notes on the study in general: For ankylosing spondylitis blood, a TCR beta motif of under ten highly homologous variants appeared characteristic.

Libraries for TCR beta were made by quantitative 5'-RACE with molecular barcodes. MiXCR, applied by TCRdb to the 5' RACE reads, yields one record per CDR3 protein. Of more than 650,000 distinct CDR3 sequences listed, around 11% are singletons. This TCR was recovered from a male donor with ankylosing spondylitis. Sequences were obtained from blood, either unsorted or a sorted T cell fraction (not recorded which).

The CDR3 nucleotides read TGCAGCGCCGAGGGAGGGGACGAGACCCAGTACTTC. Its translation is CSAEGGDETQYF. The rearrangement joins TRBV29-1 to TRBJ2-5, with 7 bases that match TRBD2. V lost 7 bases, J lost 5 bases, and 7 bases stayed unmatched. Germline V gene data show CDR1 as SQVTM and CDR2 as ANQGSEA. The CDR3 consists of 12 residues. The whole variable domain, filled in from reference TRBV29-1 and TRBJ2-5, reads SAVISQKPSRDICQRGTSLTIQCQVDSQVTMMFWYRQQPGQSLTLIATANQGSEATYESGFVIDKFPISRPNLTFSTLTVSNMSPEDSSIYLCSAEGGDETQYFGPGTRLLVL.